The 2 T cell receptor beta chains listed next were all sequenced from one sample in a study of blood T cell repertoires in COVID-19. Sequenced by immunoSEQ multiplex PCR; TCRdb stores in-frame clones only, minus some. Here the sample spans some 130,000 clones, roughly 78% being singletons. The sequenced sample was peripheral blood. All receptors come from a man aged 55-75 years with acute or convalescent COVID-19.

The V call is TRBV6-2 or TRBV6-3, the J call TRBJ2-3; TRBD1 is a possible D gene (5 bases). Trimming took off 5 bases at V and 3 bases at J, with 12 bases between the two ends. Looked up from germline, CDR1 is MNHEY and CDR2 is SVGEGT. This CDR3 is 14 amino acids long. The CDR3 sequence: CASSQTERTDTQYF. In nucleotides, the CDR3 is TGTGCCAGCAGTCAGACAGAGCGAACAGATACGCAGTATTTT.

The chain joins TRBV27 to TRBJ2-5, with 9 positions matching TRBD1. CDR3 length: 14 amino acids. The V segment lost 5 bases and the J segment 5 bases; nucleotides outside the gene matches: 6. CDR1 is MNHEY and CDR2 is SMNVEV in the germline V gene (reference sequence). For the CDR3, the DNA is TGTGCCAGCAGTCCCCGGGACAGGGTTGAGACCCAGTACTTC. Amino acids: CASSPRDRVETQYF.